This TCR beta chain came from a study of T cell responses to AZD1222 COVID-19 vaccine. The study's findings and limits: Only after the peak T cell response were repertoires sampled. Following two doses of AZD1222, Spike-specific TCR breadth and depth rose. Spike as a whole was targeted by vaccine-associated CD4 TCRs, dominant at 160-218 and 743-854.

The repertoire was sequenced with immunoSEQ multiplex PCR; TCRdb's copy has only in-frame clones and lacks some. The sample includes tens of thousands of clones, 70% to 90% of them seen just once. Turning to this clone: Its specificity is not known.

The TCR was taken from an adult who received the AZD1222 COVID-19 vaccine. The sequenced sample was peripheral blood, obtained 28 days after the second AZD1222 dose.

The CDR3 DNA is TGTGCCTGGAGTGTTTCGCTAGACTATGGCTACACCTTC. It codes for CAWSVSLDYGYTF. The chain is built from TRBV30 and TRBJ1-2; D is unresolved. Germline lookup yields CDR1 GTSNPN and CDR2 SVGIG (reference sequence). Trimming removed 0 bases at V and 3 bases at J, with 8 bases between. This CDR3 has 13 amino acids.